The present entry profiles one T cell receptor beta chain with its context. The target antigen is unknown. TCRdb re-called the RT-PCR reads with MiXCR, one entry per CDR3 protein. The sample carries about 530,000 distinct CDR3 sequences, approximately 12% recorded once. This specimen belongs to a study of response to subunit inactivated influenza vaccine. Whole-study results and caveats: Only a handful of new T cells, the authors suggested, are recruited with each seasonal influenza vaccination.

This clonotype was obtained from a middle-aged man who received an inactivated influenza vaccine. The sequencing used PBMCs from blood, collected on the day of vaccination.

CDR3 coding DNA: TGTGCCAGCAGGGACTCACAGGGCCCCACAGATACGCAGTATTTT. Its translation: CASRDSQGPTDTQYF. The rearrangement uses TRBV28 and TRBJ2-3, with D possibly being TRBD1 (6 bases). V was shortened by 6 bases and J by 2 bases, with 15 bases between the two germline ends. Germline V lookup: CDR1 MDHEN, CDR2 SYDVKM. This CDR3 has 15 residues.